The rows below give T cell receptor beta chains drawn from one sample of a study of vaccination and CD4 T cells after COVID-19. Each CDR3 protein is one row after TCRdb ran MiXCR on the PCR reads. The data contain 5,500 to 8,500 distinct CDR3 sequences, roughly 30% of them singletons. These receptors lack a known antigen. The sequenced sample consisted of CD4+ T cells from blood, cultured in vitro. The receptors stem from a human donor in good health. The CDR3 runs from the conserved cysteine through the conserved F or W. D genes are given only for firm matches. Size values are once, few and many counts, or a class for expanded clones, and some rows have none.

DNA | CDR3 | J | V | D | size
TGTGCCAGCAGTTTACCGGTCGCCAACACTGAAGCTTTCTTT | CASSLPVANTEAFF | TRBJ1-1 | TRBV12-3/TRBV12-4 | - | -
TGCAGTGCTAGACCCAGGGGTGGGAGCACTGAAGCTTTCTTT | CSARPRGGSTEAFF | TRBJ1-1 | TRBV20-1 | - | medium-sized
TGCGCCAGCAGTACTAGCGGGGATGCAGAGACCCAGTACTTC | CASSTSGDAETQYF | TRBJ2-5 | TRBV5-1 | TRBD2 | -
TGCAGTGTTGCAGGGGGCGCGATCCCTGAAGCTTTCTTT | CSVAGGAIPEAFF | TRBJ1-1 | TRBV20-1 | TRBD1 | -
TGTGCCAGCAGCTTGGCCGGCGATTACTATGGCTACACCTTC | CASSLAGDYYGYTF | TRBJ1-2 | TRBV5-5 | - | once
TGTGCCAGTAGTGCCTCGGACAGGCACACAGATACGCAGTATTTT | CASSASDRHTDTQYF | TRBJ2-3 | TRBV19 | TRBD1 | -
TGCAGTGCTAGCTACCGGACAATCACGGTCAATGAGCAGTTCTTC | CSASYRTITVNEQFF | TRBJ2-1 | TRBV20-1 | - | -
TGCAGTGCCCCGGACAGCACTACCTATGGCTACACCTTC | CSAPDSTTYGYTF | TRBJ1-2 | TRBV20-1 | - | -
TGTGCCAGCAGACAGGGATTGAACACTGAAGCTTTCTTT | CASRQGLNTEAFF | TRBJ1-1 | TRBV11-2 | - | -
TGCAGTGCCCGGAGCCAGGGGGGGACCTACGAGCAGTACTTC | CSARSQGGTYEQYF | TRBJ2-7 | TRBV20-1 | - | few
TGTGCCAGCAGTGCGACTTTCGCAGAGCCTAGTGGCTACACCTTC | CASSATFAEPSGYTF | TRBJ1-2 | TRBV6-1 | - | few
TGTGCCACCTCAGGAGGGCCTCGGAGCTCCTACGAGCAGTACTTC | CATSGGPRSSYEQYF | TRBJ2-7 | TRBV19 | - | -
TGTGCCTCGGGGGTGGCAGATACGCAGTATTTT | CASGVADTQYF | TRBJ2-3 | TRBV30 | - | -
TGTGCCAGCAGTTTGGTACAGGGGGCAGGTGATACGCAGTATTTT | CASSLVQGAGDTQYF | TRBJ2-3 | TRBV28 | TRBD1 | -
TGTGCCAGCATTTTCCCTGGAGGGATTTACGAGCAGTACTTC | CASIFPGGIYEQYF | TRBJ2-7 | TRBV6-1 | - | few
TGTGCCAGCCTAACATACCGGCTTGGTGGCTACACCTTC | CASLTYRLGGYTF | TRBJ1-2 | TRBV18 | - | once
TGTGCCAGCAGCCATCGGACAGGGATCGCTTTCTTT | CASSHRTGIAFF | TRBJ1-1 | TRBV11-1 | TRBD1 | -